A single sample is the source of the 2 T cell receptor beta chains below, sequenced in a study of CD8 T cells in Susac syndrome. An amount of RNA that ranged from roughly 0.45 to 1 ug was reverse transcribed with random hexamers. TCRdb used MiXCR to reprocess the immunoSEQ multiplex PCR reads, holding one entry per CDR3 protein. Counted here are some 200,000 distinct CDR3 sequences, approximately 95% occurring once; the ten biggest clones make up about 0.15%. Input material: CD8+ T cells from PBMCs. The receptors originated from a human donor with Susac syndrome.

V gene TRBV7-8 combines with J gene TRBJ2-1, with 7 bases identical to TRBD1. The CDR3 is made up of 15 amino acids. Germline assignment: CDR1 SGHVS and CDR2 FQNEAQ. After removal of 4 bases from V and 6 bases from J, the junction contained 9 bases not matched to a gene. The CDR3: CASSYRQGIRNEQFF. For the CDR3, the DNA is TGTGCCAGCAGCTACCGACAGGGCATACGCAATGAGCAGTTCTTC.

The gene calls are TRBV7-2 and TRBJ1-3, with a weak D call TRBD1 (5 bases). The CDR3 is 15 amino acids. V lost 5 bases to trimming and J lost 4 bases, with 15 bases between them. Germline V gene lookup returns CDR1 SGHTA and CDR2 FQGNSA. The CDR3 bases are TGTGCCAGCAGCGTTGACGGAGGGGTCGGAAACACCATATATTTT. Translated, it gives CASSVDGGVGNTIYF.